This T cell receptor beta chain stems from a study of Graves' ophthalmopathy and Graves' hyperthyroidism. Across the whole study: Hyperthyroidism qualified as stable when ophthalmopathy did not develop within 18 months of follow-up.

The CDR3 runs to 14 residues. Trimming pared 4 bases from V and 6 bases from J, leaving 15 bases between. Germline CDR1 is MNHEY and CDR2 is SMNVEV (reference sequence). The study, taken as a whole, reports: Most expanded clonotypes from thyroid (those above 0.001 frequency) were also found in blood.

On this clonotype: The antigen remains undetermined.

Newly diagnosed hyperthyroidism donors, aged 18 to 65, duration under 2 months. Exclusion covered patients with other autoimmune diseases or uncontrolled infections (as well as pregnancy or lactation). Researchers took RNA transcripts and amplified TCR beta CDR3 regions from them. Investigators did first-round RT-PCR with HTBI primers, then second-round multiplex PCR. MiXCR, run by TCRdb on the multiplex PCR reads, gives a single entry per CDR3 protein. The sample records around 1.1 million distinct CDR3 sequences, less than 45% being singletons. The chain is built from TRBV27 and TRBJ1-2; TRBD1 is a possible D gene (6 bases). The specimen sequenced was peripheral blood or thyroid tissue (not recorded which). This TCR derives from an adult man with Graves' hyperthyroidism. The CDR3 reads CASSSGVPLDGYTF. The CDR3 bases are TGTGCCAGCAGTTCAGGGGTTCCTTTGGATGGCTACACCTTC.